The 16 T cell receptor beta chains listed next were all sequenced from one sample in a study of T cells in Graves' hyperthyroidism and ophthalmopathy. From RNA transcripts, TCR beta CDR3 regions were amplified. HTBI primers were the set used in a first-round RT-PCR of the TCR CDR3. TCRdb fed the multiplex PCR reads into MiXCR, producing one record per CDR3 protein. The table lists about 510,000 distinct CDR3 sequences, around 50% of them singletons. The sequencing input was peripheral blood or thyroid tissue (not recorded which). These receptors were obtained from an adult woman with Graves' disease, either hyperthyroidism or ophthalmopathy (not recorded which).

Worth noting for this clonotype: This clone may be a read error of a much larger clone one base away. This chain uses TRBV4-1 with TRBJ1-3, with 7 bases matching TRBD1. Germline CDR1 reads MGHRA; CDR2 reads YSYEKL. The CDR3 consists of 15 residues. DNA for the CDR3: TGCGCCAGCAGCCAAGGACAGGGTTTCGGAAACGCCATATATTTT. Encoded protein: CASSQGQGFGNAIYF.

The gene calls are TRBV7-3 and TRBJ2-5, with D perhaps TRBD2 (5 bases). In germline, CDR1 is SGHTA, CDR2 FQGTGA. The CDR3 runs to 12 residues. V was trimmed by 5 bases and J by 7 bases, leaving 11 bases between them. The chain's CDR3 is CASSINGGTQYF. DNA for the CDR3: TGTGCCAGCAGCATCAACGGAGGGACCCAGTACTTC.

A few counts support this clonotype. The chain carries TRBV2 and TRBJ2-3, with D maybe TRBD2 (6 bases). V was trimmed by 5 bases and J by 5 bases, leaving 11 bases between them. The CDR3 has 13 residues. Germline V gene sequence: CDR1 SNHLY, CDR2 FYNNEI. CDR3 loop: CASSRDFIDTQYF. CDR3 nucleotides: TGTGCCAGCAGTAGGGACTTCATAGATACGCAGTATTTT.

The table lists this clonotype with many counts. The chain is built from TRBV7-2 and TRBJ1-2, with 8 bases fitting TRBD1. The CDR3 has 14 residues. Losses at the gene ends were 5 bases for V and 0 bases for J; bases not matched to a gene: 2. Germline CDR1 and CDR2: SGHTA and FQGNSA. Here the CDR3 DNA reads TGTGCCAGCAGCAGGGACAGGTCTAACTATGGCTACACCTTC. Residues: CASSRDRSNYGYTF.

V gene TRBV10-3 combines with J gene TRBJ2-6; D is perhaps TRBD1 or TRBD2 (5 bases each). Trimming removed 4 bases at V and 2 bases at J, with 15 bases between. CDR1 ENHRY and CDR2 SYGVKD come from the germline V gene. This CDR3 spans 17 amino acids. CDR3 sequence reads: CAISVGGVGPGANVLTF. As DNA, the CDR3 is TGTGCCATCAGTGTTGGGGGAGTCGGGCCTGGGGCCAACGTCCTGACTTTC.

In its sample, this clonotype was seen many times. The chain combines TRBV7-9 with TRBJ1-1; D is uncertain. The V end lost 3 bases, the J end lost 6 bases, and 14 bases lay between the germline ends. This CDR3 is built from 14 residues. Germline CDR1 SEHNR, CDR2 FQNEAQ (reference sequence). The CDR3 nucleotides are TGTGCCAGCAGCTTCGTGAGACAAGGCTCTGAAGCTTTCTTT. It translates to CASSFVRQGSEAFF.

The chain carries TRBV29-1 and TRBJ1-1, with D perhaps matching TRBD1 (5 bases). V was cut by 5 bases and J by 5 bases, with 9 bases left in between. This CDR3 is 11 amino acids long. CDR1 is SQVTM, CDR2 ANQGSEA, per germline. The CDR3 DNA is TGCAGCGTTACGGACATGACTGAAGCTTTCTTT. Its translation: CSVTDMTEAFF. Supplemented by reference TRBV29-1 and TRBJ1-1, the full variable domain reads SAVISQKPSRDICQRGTSLTIQCQVDSQVTMMFWYRQQPGQSLTLIATANQGSEATYESGFVIDKFPISRPNLTFSTLTVSNMSPEDSSIYLCSVTDMTEAFFGQGTRLTVV.

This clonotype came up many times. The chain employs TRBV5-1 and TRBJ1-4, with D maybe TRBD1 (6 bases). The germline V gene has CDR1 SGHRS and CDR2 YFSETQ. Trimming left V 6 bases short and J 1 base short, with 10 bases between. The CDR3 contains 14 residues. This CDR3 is CASTMGQTNEKLFF. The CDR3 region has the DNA TGCGCCAGCACCATGGGACAAACTAATGAAAAACTGTTTTTT.

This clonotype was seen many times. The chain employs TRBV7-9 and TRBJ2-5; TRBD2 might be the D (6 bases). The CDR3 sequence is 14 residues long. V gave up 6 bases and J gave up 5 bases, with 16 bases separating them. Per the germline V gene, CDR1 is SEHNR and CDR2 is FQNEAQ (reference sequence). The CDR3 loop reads CASSFTRGSETQYF. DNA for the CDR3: TGTGCCAGCAGTTTTACCCGGGGGTCGGAGACCCAGTACTTC.

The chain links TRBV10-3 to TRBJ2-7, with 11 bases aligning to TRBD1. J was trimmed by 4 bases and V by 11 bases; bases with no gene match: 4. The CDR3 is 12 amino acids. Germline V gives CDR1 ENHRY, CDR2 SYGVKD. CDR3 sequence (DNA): TGTGCCGTCCGGGACAGGGGGTACGAGCAGTACTTC. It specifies CAVRDRGYEQYF.

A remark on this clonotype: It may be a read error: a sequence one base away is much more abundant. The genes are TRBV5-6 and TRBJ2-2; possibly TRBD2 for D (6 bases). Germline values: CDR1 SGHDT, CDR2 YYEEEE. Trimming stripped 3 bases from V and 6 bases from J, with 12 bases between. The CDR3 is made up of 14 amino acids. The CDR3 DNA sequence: TGTGCCAGCAGCTCGGGACTCAACGCCGGGGAGCTGTTTTTT. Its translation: CASSSGLNAGELFF.

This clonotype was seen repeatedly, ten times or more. The DNA for the CDR3 is TGCAGTGCCTCCAATCTACAGGGGGTTGGAGAGACCCAGTACTTC. This encodes CSASNLQGVGETQYF. The V and J genes are TRBV20-1 and TRBJ2-5; TRBD1 matches 8 bases. Germline loops: CDR1 DFQATT, CDR2 SNEGSKA (reference sequence). The V and J ends lost 6 bases and 4 bases, in that order; junction bases with no gene match: 13. The CDR3 extends over 15 amino acids.

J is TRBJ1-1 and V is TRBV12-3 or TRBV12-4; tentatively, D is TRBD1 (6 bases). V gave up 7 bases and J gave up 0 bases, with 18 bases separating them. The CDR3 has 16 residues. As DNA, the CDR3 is TGTGCCAGCACCCGAGGGGGGCGGCTCGTGAACACTGAAGCTTTCTTT. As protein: CASTRGGRLVNTEAFF.

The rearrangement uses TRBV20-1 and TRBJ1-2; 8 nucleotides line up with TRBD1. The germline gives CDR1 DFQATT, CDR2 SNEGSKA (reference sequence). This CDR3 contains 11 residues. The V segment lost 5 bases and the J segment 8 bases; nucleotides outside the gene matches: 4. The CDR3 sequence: CSAGQGYGYTF. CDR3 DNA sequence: TGCAGTGCTGGACAGGGTTACGGCTACACCTTC.

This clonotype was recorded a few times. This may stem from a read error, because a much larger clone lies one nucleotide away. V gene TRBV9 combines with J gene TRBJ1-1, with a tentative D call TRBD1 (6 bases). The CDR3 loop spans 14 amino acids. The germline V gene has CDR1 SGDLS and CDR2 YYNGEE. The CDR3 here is CASSRGAGNNEAFF. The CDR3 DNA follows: TGTGCCAGCAGCCGGGGGGCCGGGAACAATGAAGCTTTCTTT. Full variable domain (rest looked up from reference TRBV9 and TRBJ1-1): DSGVTQTPKHLITATGQRVTLRCSPRSGDLSVYWYQQSLDQGLQFLIQYYNGEERAKGNILERFSAQQFPDLHSELNLSSLELGDSALYFCASSRGAGNNEAFFGQGTRLTVV.

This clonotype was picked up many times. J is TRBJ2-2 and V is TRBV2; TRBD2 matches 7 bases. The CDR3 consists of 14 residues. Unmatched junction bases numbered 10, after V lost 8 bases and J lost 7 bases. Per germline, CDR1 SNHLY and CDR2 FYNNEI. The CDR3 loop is CASQGGLGVGELFF. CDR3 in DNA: TGTGCCAGCCAGGGCGGACTAGGGGTCGGGGAGCTGTTTTTT.